These 18 T cell receptor beta chains were all obtained from the same sample, sequenced in a study of blood T cell repertoires in COVID-19. Here immunoSEQ multiplex PCR was the method, and the copy in TCRdb shows in-frame clones only, minus some. The repertoire holds 150,000 to 200,000 clones, with roughly 80% as singletons. The sequenced sample consisted of peripheral blood. The receptors originated from a man aged 55 to 70 with active or convalescent COVID-19.

The chain has TRBV28 and TRBJ1-2, with 8 nucleotides matching TRBD1. With 2 bases clipped from V and 8 bases from J, the junction kept 16 bases outside the gene matches. This CDR3 comprises 17 residues. Germline CDR1 reads MDHEN; CDR2 reads SYDVKM. In DNA form, the CDR3 reads TGTGCCAGCAGTTTAGGGGCAGGGGGCGGTTCCGGCGGCGGCTACACCTTC. Protein: CASSLGAGGGSGGGYTF.

Regarding this clone: This sample also contains other DNA sequences that code for the same CDR3. The genes are TRBV28 and TRBJ1-1; no firm D call. Germline assignment: CDR1 MDHEN and CDR2 SYDVKM. V shed 1 base and J shed 3 bases, with 3 bases lying between them. This CDR3 comprises 12 residues. The CDR3 is CASSLSYTEAFF. The DNA for the CDR3 is TGTGCCAGCAGTTTATCTTACACTGAAGCTTTCTTT.

In this sample, this clone turned up once. The chain joins TRBV19 to TRBJ1-5; the D is unclear. Germline lookup yields CDR1 LNHDA and CDR2 SQIVND (reference sequence). Between the trimmed V and J ends, which lost 2 bases and 2 bases, there was a span of 10 bases. CDR3 length equals 15 residues. CDR3 region: CASSIQTVRNQPQHF. The DNA for the CDR3 is TGTGCCAGTAGTATACAAACAGTCCGCAATCAGCCCCAGCATTTT.

The chain uses TRBV5-5 and TRBJ1-2; TRBD1 aligns across 11 bases. This CDR3 region has 14 residues. Germline CDR1 reads SGHKS; CDR2 reads YYEKEE (reference sequence). With 5 bases clipped from V and 4 bases from J, the junction kept 4 bases outside the gene matches. The CDR3 DNA follows: TGTGCCAGCAGTTCGGACAGGGGGCTCTATGGCTACACCTTC. It specifies CASSSDRGLYGYTF.

The genes are TRBV3-1 (or the pseudogene TRBV3-2) and TRBJ2-3, with a weak D call TRBD1 (5 bases). The germline V gene encodes CDR1 LGHDT and CDR2 YNNKEL (reference sequence). This CDR3 region has 15 residues. V lost 2 bases and J lost 0, with 9 bases in between. CDR3 sequence reads: CASSQTTVSTDTQYF. CDR3 DNA: TGTGCCAGCAGCCAAACGACAGTTAGCACAGATACGCAGTATTTT.

The CDR3 sequence is CASSSIMGIQVDTQYF. CDR3 sequence (DNA): TGTGCCAGCAGCTCAATTATGGGGATACAGGTGGATACGCAGTATTTT. V gene TRBV7-6 combines with J gene TRBJ2-3; D is possibly TRBD1 (5 bases). Trimming cost V 4 bases and J 6 bases, with 20 bases left between them. The CDR3 runs to 16 residues. Per germline, CDR1 SGHVS and CDR2 FNYEAQ.

This clone was counted a few times. V and J are TRBV19 and TRBJ1-3, with 10 bases aligning to TRBD1. The junction had 2 bases not matched to a gene; V was cut back by 4 bases and J by 2 bases. This CDR3 has 15 amino acids. Germline-derived CDR1 and CDR2 are LNHDA and SQIVND (reference sequence). The CDR3 protein is CASSTGTGAGNTIYF. Written as DNA, the CDR3 is TGTGCCAGTAGTACGGGGACAGGGGCTGGAAACACCATATATTTT.

This clone is a singleton in its sample. CDR3 sequence reads: CASSFVSSSYNSPLHF. DNA of the CDR3: TGTGCCAGCAGTTTTGTGTCGAGCTCCTATAATTCACCCCTCCACTTT. The chain is built from TRBV28 and TRBJ1-6; D gene unclear. CDR3 length: 16 residues. Germline V lookup: CDR1 MDHEN, CDR2 SYDVKM. V gave up 3 bases and J gave up 0 bases, with 9 bases separating them.

The chain recombines TRBV5-1 with TRBJ1-3; 7 bases align to TRBD1. Germline V CDR1 and CDR2: SGHRS, YFSETQ. This CDR3 contains 14 residues. With V trimmed by 7 bases and J by 2 bases, 6 bases remained unmatched. The CDR3 coding sequence is TGCGCCAGCCGGTTCACAGGGGCTGGAAACACCATATATTTT. Residues: CASRFTGAGNTIYF.

The chain links TRBV7-2 to TRBJ2-5, with a weak D call TRBD2 (6 bases). The CDR3 length is 15 residues. In germline, CDR1 is SGHTA, CDR2 FQGNSA. Trimming shortened V by 6 bases and J by 4 bases, and 18 bases separated the two germline ends. CDR3 coding DNA: TGTGCCAGCAGGGAACCCCGGGGGACGGGAGAGACCCAGTACTTC. Residues: CASREPRGTGETQYF. Supplemented by reference TRBV7-2 and TRBJ2-5, the full variable domain reads GAGVSQSPSNKVTEKGKDVELRCDPISGHTALYWYRQSLGQGLEFLIYFQGNSAPDKSGLPSDRFSAERTGGSVSTLTIQRTQQEDSAVYLCASREPRGTGETQYFGPGTRLLVL.

V is TRBV5-1 and J is TRBJ2-1, with a tentative D call TRBD1 (6 bases). This CDR3 is 17 amino acids long. Germline lookup yields CDR1 SGHRS and CDR2 YFSETQ. Trimming took 4 bases from V and 4 from J, leaving 21 bases between them. CDR3 residues: CASSPTGTRGGYNEQFF. The DNA for the CDR3 is TGCGCCAGCAGCCCGACCGGGACCCGAGGGGGATACAATGAGCAGTTCTTC.

CDR3 sequence (DNA): TGTGCCAGCAGCTGGGGTGGGGCAGGCCCCACAGATACGCAGTATTTT. Its protein product is CASSWGGAGPTDTQYF. The gene calls are TRBV5-5 and TRBJ2-3, with D possibly matching TRBD1 (5 bases). The CDR3 contains 16 residues. V was shortened by 3 bases and J by 2 bases, with 16 bases between the two germline ends. Per germline, CDR1 SGHKS and CDR2 YYEKEE (reference sequence).

The rearrangement joins TRBV27 to TRBJ1-2, with a tentative D call TRBD1 (5 bases). The CDR3 is 13 amino acids. V shed 6 bases and J shed 8 bases, with 16 bases lying between them. Germline values: CDR1 MNHEY, CDR2 SMNVEV (reference sequence). The CDR3 protein is CASSPRRGAGYTF. The CDR3 DNA sequence: TGTGCCAGCAGCCCCCGGAGGGGCGCGGGCTACACCTTC.

The genes are TRBV3-1 (or the pseudogene TRBV3-2) and TRBJ2-5; 8 bases fit TRBD2. CDR1 LGHDT and CDR2 YNNKEL come from the germline V gene (reference sequence). J gave up 5 bases and V 4 bases, and 6 bases lay outside the gene matches. The CDR3 contains 14 residues. CDR3 in amino acids: CASSLGLAGETQYF. CDR3 DNA: TGTGCCAGCAGCCTAGGACTAGCTGGGGAGACCCAGTACTTC.

This chain connects TRBV9 to TRBJ2-1; D is uncertain. Between the trimmed V and J ends, which lost 1 base and 5 bases, there was a span of 10 bases. From germline, CDR1 is SGDLS and CDR2 YYNGEE. This CDR3 is built from 14 residues. CDR3 in DNA: TGTGCCAGCAGCGTAAGAGTGAGGAACAATGAGCAGTTCTTC. It encodes CASSVRVRNNEQFF.

The sample holds a few counts of this clone. The chain employs TRBV7-9 and TRBJ2-2; 7 nucleotides align to TRBD1. Germline CDR1 and CDR2: SEHNR and FQNEAQ (reference sequence). This CDR3 is built from 16 residues. V shed 3 bases, J shed 5 bases, and the junction held 9 bases outside the gene matches. In DNA, the CDR3 is TGTGCCAGCAGCTTTTGGCCGGGACAGCGGACCGGGGAGCTGTTTTTT. Its translation is CASSFWPGQRTGELFF.

The J gene is TRBJ2-1, the V gene TRBV19; 10 bases line up with TRBD2. V dropped 4 bases and J dropped 8; count of bases not matched to a gene: 5. CDR1 is LNHDA and CDR2 is SQIVND in the germline V gene (reference sequence). The CDR3 totals 14 residues. For the CDR3, the DNA is TGTGCCAGTAGTAACCTAGCGGGAGACTATGAGCAGTTCTTC. It yields the protein CASSNLAGDYEQFF.

V is TRBV7-9 and J is TRBJ2-2; the match to TRBD2 covers 9 bases. V was pared by 8 bases and J by 6 bases, with 16 bases of the junction left unmatched. Germline V gene data show CDR1 as SEHNR and CDR2 as FQNEAQ (reference sequence). This CDR3 has 17 residues. The CDR3 region has the DNA TGTGCCAGCCTACTAGCGGGCGATCACGCGCCCCCCGGGGAGCTGTTTTTT. This encodes CASLLAGDHAPPGELFF.